This T cell receptor (beta chain) appears in the sequencing data of a study of shared clonotypes between healthy human individuals. Background on the study: Each donor contributed plates that comprised three CD4 naive, three CD4 memory, two CD8 naive and one CD8 memory.

Unmatched junction bases numbered 7, after V lost 2 bases and J lost 0 bases. The CDR3 is 17 amino acids. Germline loops: CDR1 SGHRS, CDR2 YFSETQ. Splitting the CD4+ cells yielded a CD45RA+ naive subset and a CD45RA-negative memory subset. Original processing notes: ImmunoSEQ junction-only sequences lacked quality scores, so their filtering differed. Produced via immunoSEQ multiplex PCR; TCRdb's table is partial and in-frame only. V and J calls and clone size are those listed in that table; D and trimming were worked out from the DNA. The profile shows 400,000 to 600,000 clones, 90% to 96% of them singletons.

Sequenced material: naive CD4+ T cells sorted from blood. The subset was: CD45RA+ positively selected. The chain combines TRBV5-1 with TRBJ2-7, with 11 bases lining up with TRBD2. The sequence derives from a woman between 25 and 40 years old in good health. The CDR3 DNA is TGCGCCAGCAGCTTTCTGCCGGGACTAGCGGACTCCTACGAGCAGTACTTC. Translation: CASSFLPGLADSYEQYF.